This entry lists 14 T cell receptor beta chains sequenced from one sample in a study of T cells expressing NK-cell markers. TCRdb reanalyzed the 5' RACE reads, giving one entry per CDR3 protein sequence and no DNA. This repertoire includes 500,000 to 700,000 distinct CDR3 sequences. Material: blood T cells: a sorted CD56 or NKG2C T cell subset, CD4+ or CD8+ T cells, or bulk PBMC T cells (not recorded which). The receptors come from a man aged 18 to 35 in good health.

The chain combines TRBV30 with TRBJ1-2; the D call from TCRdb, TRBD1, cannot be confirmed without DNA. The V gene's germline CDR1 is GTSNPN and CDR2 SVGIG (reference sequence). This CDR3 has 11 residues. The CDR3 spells CAWIGTHGYTF.

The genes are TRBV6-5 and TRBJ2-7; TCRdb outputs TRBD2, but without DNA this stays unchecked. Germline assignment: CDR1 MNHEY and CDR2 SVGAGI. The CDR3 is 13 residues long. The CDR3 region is CASSHLRGSEQYF.

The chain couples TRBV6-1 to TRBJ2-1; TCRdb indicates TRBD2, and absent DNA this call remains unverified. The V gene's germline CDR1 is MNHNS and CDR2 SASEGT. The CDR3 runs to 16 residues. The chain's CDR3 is CASRTGLAGVGNEQFF.

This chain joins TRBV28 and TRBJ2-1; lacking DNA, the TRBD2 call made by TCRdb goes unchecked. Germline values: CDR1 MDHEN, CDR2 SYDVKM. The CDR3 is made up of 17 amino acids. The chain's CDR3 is CASSLTPPGLADNEQFF.

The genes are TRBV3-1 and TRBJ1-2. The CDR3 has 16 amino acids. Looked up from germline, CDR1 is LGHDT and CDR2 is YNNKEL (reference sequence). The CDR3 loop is CASSPGPRELNYGYTF.

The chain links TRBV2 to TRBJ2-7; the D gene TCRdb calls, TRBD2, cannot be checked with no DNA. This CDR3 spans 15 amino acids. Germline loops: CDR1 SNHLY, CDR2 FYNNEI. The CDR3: CASRKASGRGREQYF.

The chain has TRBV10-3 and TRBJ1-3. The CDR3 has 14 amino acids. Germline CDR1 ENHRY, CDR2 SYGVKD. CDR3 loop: CAISESIDGNTIYF.

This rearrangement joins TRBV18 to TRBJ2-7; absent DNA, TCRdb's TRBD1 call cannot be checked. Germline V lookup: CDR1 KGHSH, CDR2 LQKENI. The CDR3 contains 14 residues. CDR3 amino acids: CASSAGTGIYEQYF.

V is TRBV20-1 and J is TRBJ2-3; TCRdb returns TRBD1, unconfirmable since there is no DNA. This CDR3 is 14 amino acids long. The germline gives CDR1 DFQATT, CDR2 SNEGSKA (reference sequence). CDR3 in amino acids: CSVTPARHTDTQYF.

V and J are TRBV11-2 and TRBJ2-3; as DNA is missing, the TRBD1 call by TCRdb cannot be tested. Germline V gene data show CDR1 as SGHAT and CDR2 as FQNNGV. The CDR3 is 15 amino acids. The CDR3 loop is CASSPGGGFTDTQYF.

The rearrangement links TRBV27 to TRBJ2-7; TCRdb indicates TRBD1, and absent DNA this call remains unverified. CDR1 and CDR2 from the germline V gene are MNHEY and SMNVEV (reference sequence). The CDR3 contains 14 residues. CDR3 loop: CASSPPGGPYEQYF.

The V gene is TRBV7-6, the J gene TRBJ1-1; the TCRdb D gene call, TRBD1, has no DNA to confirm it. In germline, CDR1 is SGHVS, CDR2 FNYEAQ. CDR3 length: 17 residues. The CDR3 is CASSLGRRDRVNTEAFF.

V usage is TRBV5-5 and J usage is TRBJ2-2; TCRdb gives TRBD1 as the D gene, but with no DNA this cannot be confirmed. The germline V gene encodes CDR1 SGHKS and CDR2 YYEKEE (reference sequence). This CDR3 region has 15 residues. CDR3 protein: CASSLGDWGAGELFF.

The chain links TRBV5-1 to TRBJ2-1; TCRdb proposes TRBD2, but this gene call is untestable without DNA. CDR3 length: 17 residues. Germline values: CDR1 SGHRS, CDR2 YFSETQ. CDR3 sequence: CASSRGTSGIFYNEQFF. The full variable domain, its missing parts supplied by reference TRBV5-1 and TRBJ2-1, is KAGVTQTPRYLIKTRGQQVTLSCSPISGHRSVSWYQQTPGQGLQFLFEYFSETQRNKGNFPGRFSGRQFSNSRSEMNVSTLELGDSALYLCASSRGTSGIFYNEQFFGPGTRLTVL.